Listed below are T cell receptor beta chains from one sample, sequenced in a study of blood T cell repertoires in COVID-19. Data came from immunoSEQ multiplex PCR; TCRdb stores just in-frame clones and leaves some out. This sample carries about 160,000 clones, 79% of them seen once, and the ten largest clones take approximately 7.6%. The material sequenced was peripheral blood. These receptors came from an older woman with COVID-19, enrolled during active disease. Both conserved end residues are part of each CDR3. Each record gives: J gene, D gene, V gene, clone size, CDR3 protein, CDR3 DNA. A D gene is named only where the DNA matches it firmly. Size tells how often a clone was seen (once, few, many) or the class of an expanded clone, and some rows leave it out.

j_call: TRBJ2-1; d_call: .; v_call: TRBV27; clone_size: .; cdr3_aa: CASSPQGGSSYNEQFF; cdr3_nt: TGTGCCAGCAGCCCTCAGGGGGGTAGCTCCTACAATGAGCAGTTCTTC
j_call: TRBJ1-2; d_call: .; v_call: TRBV10-1; clone_size: .; cdr3_aa: CASSESEGFGYTF; cdr3_nt: TGCGCCAGCAGTGAGTCTGAGGGTTTTGGCTACACCTTC
j_call: TRBJ1-5; d_call: .; v_call: TRBV7-9; clone_size: .; cdr3_aa: CASSSNRDGQPQHF; cdr3_nt: TGTGCCAGCAGCTCAAACAGGGATGGTCAGCCCCAGCATTTT
j_call: TRBJ2-1; d_call: TRBD2; v_call: TRBV4-1; clone_size: .; cdr3_aa: CASSPTSSPDNEQFF; cdr3_nt: TGCGCCAGCAGCCCGACTAGCTCCCCTGACAATGAGCAGTTCTTC
j_call: TRBJ2-2; d_call: .; v_call: TRBV2; clone_size: .; cdr3_aa: CASSYTITGELFF; cdr3_nt: TGTGCCAGCAGTTACACCATCACCGGGGAGCTGTTTTTT
j_call: TRBJ2-2; d_call: .; v_call: TRBV9; clone_size: .; cdr3_aa: CASSPTVYPSTGELFF; cdr3_nt: TGTGCCAGCAGCCCGACAGTTTATCCAAGCACCGGGGAGCTGTTTTTT
j_call: TRBJ2-7; d_call: .; v_call: TRBV7-2; clone_size: .; cdr3_aa: CASSFGRYEQYF; cdr3_nt: TGTGCCAGCAGCTTTGGTAGATACGAGCAGTACTTC
j_call: TRBJ2-3; d_call: TRBD2; v_call: TRBV19; clone_size: .; cdr3_aa: CASSPLAGRADTQYF; cdr3_nt: TGTGCCAGTAGCCCACTAGCGGGAAGGGCAGATACGCAGTATTTT
j_call: TRBJ1-4; d_call: TRBD1; v_call: TRBV5-4; clone_size: .; cdr3_aa: CASSPAPGQGGLDEKLFF; cdr3_nt: TGTGCCAGCAGCCCAGCGCCGGGACAGGGCGGGTTGGATGAAAAACTGTTTTTT
j_call: TRBJ2-2; d_call: .; v_call: TRBV28; clone_size: .; cdr3_aa: CASSFRGRGANTGELFF; cdr3_nt: TGTGCCAGCAGTTTCCGAGGGAGGGGGGCGAACACCGGGGAGCTGTTTTTT
j_call: TRBJ2-6; d_call: .; v_call: TRBV19; clone_size: .; cdr3_aa: CASGRGLGSGANVLTF; cdr3_nt: TGTGCCAGTGGAAGGGGGTTAGGCTCTGGGGCCAACGTCCTGACTTTC
j_call: TRBJ1-1; d_call: TRBD1; v_call: TRBV3-1/TRBV3-2; clone_size: .; cdr3_aa: CASSQRTGENTEAFF; cdr3_nt: TGTGCCAGCAGCCAAAGGACAGGGGAGAACACTGAAGCTTTCTTT
j_call: TRBJ1-2; d_call: .; v_call: TRBV5-1; clone_size: .; cdr3_aa: CASSVDAGTNYGYTF; cdr3_nt: TGCGCCAGCAGCGTAGATGCCGGGACTAACTATGGCTACACCTTC
j_call: TRBJ2-7; d_call: TRBD2; v_call: TRBV28; clone_size: .; cdr3_aa: CASSLSTSGSEEQYF; cdr3_nt: TGTGCCAGCAGTTTGAGCACTAGCGGGAGTGAGGAGCAGTACTTC
j_call: TRBJ2-2; d_call: TRBD2; v_call: TRBV29-1; clone_size: .; cdr3_aa: CSVRVGLAGELFF; cdr3_nt: TGCAGCGTCCGAGTCGGACTAGCCGGGGAGCTGTTTTTT
j_call: TRBJ2-7; d_call: TRBD2; v_call: TRBV4-1; clone_size: few; cdr3_aa: CASSQRTSGYAGEQYF; cdr3_nt: TGCGCCAGCAGCCAACGGACTAGCGGGTACGCTGGCGAGCAGTACTTC
j_call: TRBJ1-5; d_call: .; v_call: TRBV5-1; clone_size: .; cdr3_aa: CASSTGLQNQPQHF; cdr3_nt: TGCGCCAGCAGTACCGGTTTACAGAATCAGCCCCAGCATTTT
j_call: TRBJ1-2; d_call: TRBD1; v_call: TRBV5-5; clone_size: .; cdr3_aa: CASSPDRGRVGYTF; cdr3_nt: TGTGCCAGCAGCCCGGACAGGGGGCGGGTTGGCTACACCTTC
j_call: TRBJ2-6; d_call: .; v_call: TRBV5-1; clone_size: .; cdr3_aa: CASSLGDSAKPSGANVLTF; cdr3_nt: TGCGCCAGCAGCTTGGGTGACAGCGCCAAACCCTCTGGGGCCAACGTCCTGACTTTC
j_call: TRBJ2-2; d_call: .; v_call: TRBV7-6; clone_size: .; cdr3_aa: CASSRNGGELFF; cdr3_nt: TGTGCCAGCAGCCGAAACGGGGGGGAGCTGTTTTTT
j_call: TRBJ1-5; d_call: .; v_call: TRBV28; clone_size: hyperexpanded; cdr3_aa: CASSLGQGYSNQPQHF; cdr3_nt: TGTGCCAGCAGTTTGGGGCAGGGATATAGCAATCAGCCCCAGCATTTT
j_call: TRBJ2-7; d_call: TRBD2; v_call: TRBV4-1; clone_size: many; cdr3_aa: CASSQVIAGGSSYEQYF; cdr3_nt: TGCGCCAGCAGCCAAGTTATAGCGGGAGGATCCTCCTACGAGCAGTACTTC
j_call: TRBJ2-7; d_call: TRBD1; v_call: TRBV7-2; clone_size: .; cdr3_aa: CASSPRGQGAYEQYF; cdr3_nt: TGTGCCAGCAGCCCACGGGGACAGGGGGCCTACGAGCAGTACTTC
j_call: TRBJ2-5; d_call: .; v_call: TRBV6-8; clone_size: .; cdr3_aa: CASQGASGGRETQYF; cdr3_nt: TGTGCCAGCCAAGGGGCGTCCGGGGGGCGAGAGACCCAGTACTTC
j_call: TRBJ2-7; d_call: .; v_call: TRBV19; clone_size: .; cdr3_aa: CASSPISGYYEQYF; cdr3_nt: TGTGCCAGTAGTCCGATTAGCGGATACTACGAGCAGTACTTC
j_call: TRBJ2-5; d_call: TRBD2; v_call: TRBV9; clone_size: .; cdr3_aa: CASSTAPGLAGGETQYF; cdr3_nt: TGTGCCAGCAGCACCGCACCGGGACTAGCGGGAGGAGAGACCCAGTACTTC
j_call: TRBJ2-3; d_call: .; v_call: TRBV5-1; clone_size: .; cdr3_aa: CASSLWLDTDTQYF; cdr3_nt: TGCGCCAGCAGCTTGTGGCTAGATACAGATACGCAGTATTTT
j_call: TRBJ2-1; d_call: TRBD1; v_call: TRBV6-7; clone_size: few; cdr3_aa: CASSNRDRGSSYNEQFF; cdr3_nt: TGTGCCAGCAGTAACCGGGACAGGGGGAGCTCCTACAATGAGCAGTTCTTC
j_call: TRBJ1-2; d_call: .; v_call: TRBV3-1/TRBV3-2; clone_size: many; cdr3_aa: CASSPHRAGANYGYTF; cdr3_nt: TGTGCCAGCAGCCCCCACCGCGCGGGAGCTAACTATGGCTACACCTTC
j_call: TRBJ1-1; d_call: .; v_call: TRBV29-1; clone_size: .; cdr3_aa: CSVWAGLWTEAFF; cdr3_nt: TGCAGCGTTTGGGCCGGCCTATGGACTGAAGCTTTCTTT
j_call: TRBJ2-3; d_call: TRBD1; v_call: TRBV9; clone_size: .; cdr3_aa: CASSVIDRVPPDTQYF; cdr3_nt: TGTGCCAGCAGCGTTATCGACAGGGTCCCGCCAGATACGCAGTATTTT
j_call: TRBJ2-1; d_call: TRBD2; v_call: TRBV4-3; clone_size: .; cdr3_aa: CASSPAGTSGSHNEQFF; cdr3_nt: TGCGCCAGCAGCCCGGCCGGGACTAGCGGGAGTCACAATGAGCAGTTCTTC
j_call: TRBJ2-1; d_call: .; v_call: TRBV5-1; clone_size: .; cdr3_aa: CASSLDQNNEQFF; cdr3_nt: TGCGCCAGCAGCTTGGACCAGAACAATGAGCAGTTCTTC
j_call: TRBJ2-2; d_call: .; v_call: TRBV5-1; clone_size: .; cdr3_aa: CASSLGRSTGELFF; cdr3_nt: TGCGCCAGCAGCTTGGGTAGGAGCACCGGGGAGCTGTTTTTT
j_call: TRBJ2-2; d_call: TRBD2; v_call: TRBV7-3; clone_size: .; cdr3_aa: CASSDSGRAFSNTGELFF; cdr3_nt: TGTGCCAGCAGCGATAGCGGGAGGGCCTTCTCGAACACCGGGGAGCTGTTTTTT
j_call: TRBJ1-1; d_call: .; v_call: TRBV5-6; clone_size: .; cdr3_aa: CASSIPGRKDTEAFF; cdr3_nt: TGTGCCAGCAGCATCCCAGGGAGGAAGGACACTGAAGCTTTCTTT
j_call: TRBJ2-2; d_call: .; v_call: TRBV19; clone_size: once; cdr3_aa: CASSMLGLGGNTGELFF; cdr3_nt: TGTGCCAGTAGTATGCTAGGCTTGGGGGGTAACACCGGGGAGCTGTTTTTT
j_call: TRBJ2-7; d_call: TRBD1; v_call: TRBV6-6; clone_size: .; cdr3_aa: CASSLGTGDEQYF; cdr3_nt: TGTGCCAGCAGTTTAGGGACAGGGGACGAGCAGTACTTC
j_call: TRBJ2-7; d_call: TRBD2; v_call: TRBV25-1; clone_size: few; cdr3_aa: CASSNPGLAGYEQYF; cdr3_nt: TGTGCCAGCAGTAATCCGGGACTAGCCGGCTACGAGCAGTACTTC
j_call: TRBJ1-1; d_call: .; v_call: TRBV10-2; clone_size: .; cdr3_aa: CASGGVGGTEAFF; cdr3_nt: TGCGCCAGCGGGGGGGTAGGGGGCACTGAAGCTTTCTTT
j_call: TRBJ2-6; d_call: TRBD1; v_call: TRBV2; clone_size: .; cdr3_aa: CASSFTGVGANVLTF; cdr3_nt: TGTGCCAGCAGTTTCACAGGGGTTGGGGCCAACGTCCTGACTTTC
j_call: TRBJ1-1; d_call: .; v_call: TRBV5-1; clone_size: .; cdr3_aa: CASSSRGTDANTEAFF; cdr3_nt: TGCGCCAGCAGCTCACGGGGGACGGATGCCAATACTGAAGCTTTCTTT